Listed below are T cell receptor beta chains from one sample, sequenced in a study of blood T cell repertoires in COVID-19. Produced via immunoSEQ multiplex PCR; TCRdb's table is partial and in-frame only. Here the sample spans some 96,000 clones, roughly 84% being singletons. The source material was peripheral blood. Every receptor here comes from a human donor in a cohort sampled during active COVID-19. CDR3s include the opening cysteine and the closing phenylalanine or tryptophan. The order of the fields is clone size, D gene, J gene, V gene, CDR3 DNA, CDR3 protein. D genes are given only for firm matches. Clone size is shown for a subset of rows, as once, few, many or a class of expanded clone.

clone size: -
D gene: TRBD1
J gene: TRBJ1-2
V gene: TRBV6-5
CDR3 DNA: TGTGCCAGCAATATCCGGGACAGGGGATCGGGTGGCTACACCTTC
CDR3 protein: CASNIRDRGSGGYTF

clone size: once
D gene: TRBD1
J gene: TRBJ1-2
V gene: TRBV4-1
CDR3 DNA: TGCGCCAGCAGCCAAATAGACAGGGGCGGCTACACCTTC
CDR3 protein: CASSQIDRGGYTF

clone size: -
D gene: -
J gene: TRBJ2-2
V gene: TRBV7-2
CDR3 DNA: TGTGCCAGCAGCTTACAGATTACCGGGGAGCTGTTTTTT
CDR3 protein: CASSLQITGELFF

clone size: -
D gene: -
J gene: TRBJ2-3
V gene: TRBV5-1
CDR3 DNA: TGCGCCAGCAAACGGCAGGGAAGAGATACGCAGTATTTT
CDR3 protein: CASKRQGRDTQYF

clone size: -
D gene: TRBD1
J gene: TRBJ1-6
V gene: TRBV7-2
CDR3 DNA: TGTGCCAGCAGCTTAGGGGACAGGGTTGATTCACCCCTCCACTTT
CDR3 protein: CASSLGDRVDSPLHF

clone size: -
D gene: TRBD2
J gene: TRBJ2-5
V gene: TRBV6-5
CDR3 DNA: TGTGCCAGCAGTTACTCGACTAGCGGGGGACAAGAGACCCAGTACTTC
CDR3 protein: CASSYSTSGGQETQYF

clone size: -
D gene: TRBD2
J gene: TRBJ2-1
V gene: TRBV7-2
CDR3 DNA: TGTGCCAGCAGCTTAGCCGGGGGGACTTACAATGAGCAGTTCTTC
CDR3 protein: CASSLAGGTYNEQFF

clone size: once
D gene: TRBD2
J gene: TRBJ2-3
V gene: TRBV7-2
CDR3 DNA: TGTGCCAGCAGCTTAGGGGGGACTAGCGGGAAGGATACGCAGTATTTT
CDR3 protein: CASSLGGTSGKDTQYF

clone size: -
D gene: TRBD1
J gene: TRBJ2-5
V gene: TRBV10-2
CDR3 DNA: TGCGCCAGCAGGGATGGACAGGGGATCTACGAGACCCAGTACTTC
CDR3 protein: CASRDGQGIYETQYF

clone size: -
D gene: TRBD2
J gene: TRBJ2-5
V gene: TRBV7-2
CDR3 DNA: TGTGCCAGCAGCAGGGGTCTAGCGGGCTCGGTGGAGACCCAGTACTTC
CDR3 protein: CASSRGLAGSVETQYF

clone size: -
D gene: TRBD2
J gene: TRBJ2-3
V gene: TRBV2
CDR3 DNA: TGTGCCATTACTAGCGGGAAAACAGATACGCAGTATTTT
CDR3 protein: CAITSGKTDTQYF

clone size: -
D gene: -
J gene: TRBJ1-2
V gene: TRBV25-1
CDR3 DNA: TGTGCCAGCAGTGAGAGCTATGGCTACACCTTC
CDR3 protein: CASSESYGYTF

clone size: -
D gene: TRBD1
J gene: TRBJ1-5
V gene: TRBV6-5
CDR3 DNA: TGTGCCACTCGTGGGGACAGCTCTAGCAATCAGCCCCAGCATTTT
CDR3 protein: CATRGDSSSNQPQHF

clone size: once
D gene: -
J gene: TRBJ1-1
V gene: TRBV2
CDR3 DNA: TGTGCCAGCAGTCCCGACCGGGGGTCCACTGAAGCTTTCTTT
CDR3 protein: CASSPDRGSTEAFF

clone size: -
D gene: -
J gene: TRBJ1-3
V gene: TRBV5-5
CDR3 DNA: TGTGCCAGCAGCTTGGCCGGCGGCAGTGGAAACACCATATATTTT
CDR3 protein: CASSLAGGSGNTIYF

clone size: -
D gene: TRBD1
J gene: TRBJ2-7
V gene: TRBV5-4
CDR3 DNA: TGTGCCAGCAGCTTGGTGGGACAGGACTACGAGCAGTACTTC
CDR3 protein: CASSLVGQDYEQYF

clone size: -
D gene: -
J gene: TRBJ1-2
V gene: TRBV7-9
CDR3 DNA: TGTGCCAGCAGCTTAGGACAGAACTATGGCTACACCTTC
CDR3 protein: CASSLGQNYGYTF

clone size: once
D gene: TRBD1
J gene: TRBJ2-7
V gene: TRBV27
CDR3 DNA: TGTGCCAGCAGTTTAGGGGTGGGACAGTTCTACGAGCAGTACTTC
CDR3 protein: CASSLGVGQFYEQYF

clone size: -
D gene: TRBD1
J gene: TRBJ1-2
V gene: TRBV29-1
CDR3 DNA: TGCAGCGTTGAAGAGGGTGCGGGACAGGGATATGGCTACACCTTC
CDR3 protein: CSVEEGAGQGYGYTF

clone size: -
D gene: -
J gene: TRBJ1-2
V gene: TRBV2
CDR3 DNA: TGTGCCGGGAGGGGGGACCACTATGGCTACACCTTC
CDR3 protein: CAGRGDHYGYTF

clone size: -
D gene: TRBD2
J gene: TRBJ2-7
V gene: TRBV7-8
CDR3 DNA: TGTGCCAGCAGCCGAGGACTAGCGGTTGCAATAAACTACGAGCAGTACTTC
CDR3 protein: CASSRGLAVAINYEQYF

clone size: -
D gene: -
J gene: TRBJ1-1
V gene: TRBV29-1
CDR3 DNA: TGCAGCGTTGATAGGGGATTAAACACTGAAGCTTTCTTT
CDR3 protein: CSVDRGLNTEAFF

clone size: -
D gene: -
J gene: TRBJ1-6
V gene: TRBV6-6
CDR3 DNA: TGTGCCAGCACTACAGGGCAAACCCGCCATTCACCCCTCCACTTT
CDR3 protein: CASTTGQTRHSPLHF

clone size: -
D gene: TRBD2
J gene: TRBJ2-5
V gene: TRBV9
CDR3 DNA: TGTGCCAGTACGCCCTTAGCGGGGGGGCAAGAGACCCAGTACTTC
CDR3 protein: CASTPLAGGQETQYF

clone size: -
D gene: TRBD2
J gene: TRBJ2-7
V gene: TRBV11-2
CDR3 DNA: TGTGCCAGCAACCCGACTAGCGGGATTGGCGAGCAGTACTTC
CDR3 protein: CASNPTSGIGEQYF

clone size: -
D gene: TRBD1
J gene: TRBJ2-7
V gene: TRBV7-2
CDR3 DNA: TGTGCCAGCAGCTCGAAAAGCCGGACAGGGATCTACGAGCAGTACTTC
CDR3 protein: CASSSKSRTGIYEQYF

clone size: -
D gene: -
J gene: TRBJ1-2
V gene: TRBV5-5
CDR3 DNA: TGTGCCAGCAGCTGGGTAGGAGGCAGGGGAGACTATGGCTACACCTTC
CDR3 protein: CASSWVGGRGDYGYTF

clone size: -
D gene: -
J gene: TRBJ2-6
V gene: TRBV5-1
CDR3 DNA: TGCGCCAGCAGCTTTGGGGCAGGGTCTACTGGGGCCAACGTCCTGACTTTC
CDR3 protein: CASSFGAGSTGANVLTF

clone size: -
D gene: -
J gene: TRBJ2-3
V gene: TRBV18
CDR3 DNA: TGTGCCAGCTCACCGAGACAGGCGGGGGGCACAGATACGCAGTATTTT
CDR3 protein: CASSPRQAGGTDTQYF

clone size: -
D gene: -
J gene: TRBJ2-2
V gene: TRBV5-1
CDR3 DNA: TGCGCCAGCAGCTTGCGGGCGGGGTCGAACACCGGGGAGCTGTTTTTT
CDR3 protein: CASSLRAGSNTGELFF

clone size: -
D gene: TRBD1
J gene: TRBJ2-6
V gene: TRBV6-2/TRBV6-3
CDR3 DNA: TGTGCCAGCAGTCCCGGGACAGGGGGCGCTGGGGCCAACGTCCTGACTTTC
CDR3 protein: CASSPGTGGAGANVLTF

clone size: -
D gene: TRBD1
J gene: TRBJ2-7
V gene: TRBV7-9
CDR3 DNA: TGTGCCAGCACCAATCGAAGGGACAGCACCTACGAGCAGTACTTC
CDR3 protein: CASTNRRDSTYEQYF

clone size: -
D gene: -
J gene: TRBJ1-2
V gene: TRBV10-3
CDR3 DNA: TGTGCCATCAGTGGGGGGCGTCCAGGTGGCTACACCTTC
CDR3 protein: CAISGGRPGGYTF

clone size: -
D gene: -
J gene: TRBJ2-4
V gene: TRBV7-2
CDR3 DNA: TGTGCCAGCAGGATTAAAGCGGGCGCAAACATTCAGTACTTC
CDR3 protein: CASRIKAGANIQYF

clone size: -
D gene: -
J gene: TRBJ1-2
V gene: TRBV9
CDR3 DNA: TGTGCCAGCAGCGTAGAAGAGGGCCCAATCTATGGCTACACCTTC
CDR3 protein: CASSVEEGPIYGYTF

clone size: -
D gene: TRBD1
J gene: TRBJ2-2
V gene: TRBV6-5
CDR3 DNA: TGTGCCAGCAGTTACACGGACAGGGTCACCGGGGAGCTGTTTTTT
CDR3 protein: CASSYTDRVTGELFF

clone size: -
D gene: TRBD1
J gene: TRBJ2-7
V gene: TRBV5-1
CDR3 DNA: TGCGCCAGCAGACCGGGACAGAGCTCCTACGAGCAGTACTTC
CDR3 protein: CASRPGQSSYEQYF

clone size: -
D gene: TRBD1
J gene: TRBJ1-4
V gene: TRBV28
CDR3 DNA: TGTGCCAGCAGTTATTGGACAGGGTTTGGTGAAAAACTGTTTTTT
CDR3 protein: CASSYWTGFGEKLFF

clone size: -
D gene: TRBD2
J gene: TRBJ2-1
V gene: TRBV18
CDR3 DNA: TGTGCCAGCTCACCTCCCAACCGAGGGCTAGCGGGGAATGAGCAGTTCTTC
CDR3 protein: CASSPPNRGLAGNEQFF

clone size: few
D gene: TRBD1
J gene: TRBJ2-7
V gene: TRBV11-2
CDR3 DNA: TGTGCCAGCAGCTTACAGACAGGGGTTGCCTACGAGCAGTACTTC
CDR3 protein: CASSLQTGVAYEQYF

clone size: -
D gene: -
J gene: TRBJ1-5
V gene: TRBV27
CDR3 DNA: TGTGCCAGCAGCCGTGGGGGGAAGGGACAGCCCCAGCATTTT
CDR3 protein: CASSRGGKGQPQHF

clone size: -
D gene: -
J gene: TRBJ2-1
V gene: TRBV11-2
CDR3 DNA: TGTGCCAGCACGACGGGCAGGGGAAATGAGCAGTTCTTC
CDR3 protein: CASTTGRGNEQFF

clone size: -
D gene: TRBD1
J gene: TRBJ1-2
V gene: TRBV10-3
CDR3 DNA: TGTGCCATCAGTGACCGAGGGGGCGCGGAGGGCTACACCTTC
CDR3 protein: CAISDRGGAEGYTF

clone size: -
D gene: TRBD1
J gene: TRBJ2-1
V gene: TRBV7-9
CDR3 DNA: TGTGCCAGCAGGTCGGGCACCGGGACAGGGGGAACCGAGCAGTTCTTC
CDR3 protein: CASRSGTGTGGTEQFF

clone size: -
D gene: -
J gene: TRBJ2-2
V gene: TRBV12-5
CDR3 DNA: TGTGCTAGTGGTTTGGGGCAGGGGAACACCGGGGAGCTGTTTTTT
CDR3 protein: CASGLGQGNTGELFF

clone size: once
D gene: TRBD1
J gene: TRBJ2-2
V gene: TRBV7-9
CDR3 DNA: TGTGCCAGCAGCCCACGGGGACAGGCCACCGGGGAGCTGTTTTTT
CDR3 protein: CASSPRGQATGELFF

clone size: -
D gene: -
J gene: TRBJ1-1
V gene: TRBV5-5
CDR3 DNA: TGTGCCAGCAGCTCCGCACTAAAGAACACTGAAGCTTTCTTT
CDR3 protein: CASSSALKNTEAFF

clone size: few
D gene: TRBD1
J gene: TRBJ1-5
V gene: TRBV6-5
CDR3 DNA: TGTGCCAGCAGAGACGGACAGGGGCGCAATCAGCCCCAGCATTTT
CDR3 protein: CASRDGQGRNQPQHF

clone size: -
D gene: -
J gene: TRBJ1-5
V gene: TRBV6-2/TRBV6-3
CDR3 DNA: TGTGCCAGCAGTTACACCGGACTAAATCAGCCCCAGCATTTT
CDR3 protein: CASSYTGLNQPQHF

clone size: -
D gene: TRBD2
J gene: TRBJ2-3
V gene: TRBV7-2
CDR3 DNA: TGTGCCAGCAGCACCTGGACTAGCGGGGGGCCCACAGATACGCAGTATTTT
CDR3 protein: CASSTWTSGGPTDTQYF

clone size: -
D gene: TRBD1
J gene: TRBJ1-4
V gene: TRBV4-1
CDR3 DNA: TGCGCCAGCACTGGGCGGACAGGGGTTCTAGGGGAAAAACTGTTTTTT
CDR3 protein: CASTGRTGVLGEKLFF

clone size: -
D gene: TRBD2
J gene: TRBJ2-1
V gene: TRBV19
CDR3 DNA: TGTGCCAGTAGTATCGGTAGCGGGGGGGCGAATGAGCAGTTCTTC
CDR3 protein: CASSIGSGGANEQFF